This T cell receptor (beta chain) is from a study of cytomegalovirus exposure and HLA in healthy donors. Researchers ran the PCR with 60 Vbeta and 13 Jbeta primers. Data came from immunoSEQ multiplex PCR; TCRdb stores just in-frame clones and leaves some out. The sample shows approximately 76,000 clones, around three quarters of them seen only once. CDR3 length: 14 amino acids. Germline V gene data show CDR1 as LNHNV and CDR2 as YYDKDF (reference sequence). V was pared by 0 bases and J by 6 bases, with 8 bases between. The V gene is TRBV15, the J gene TRBJ2-2; D possibly corresponds to TRBD1 (5 bases). The sample was PBMCs. The TCR was taken from a man in his thirties or forties in good health and CMV-seronegative. The CDR3 DNA reads as TGTGCCACCAGCAGAGACTCAGGGTCCGGGGAGCTGTTTTTT. Translated, it gives CATSRDSGSGELFF. The variable domain in full, completed from reference TRBV15 and TRBJ2-2, reads DAMVIQNPRYQVTQFGKPVTLSCSQTLNHNVMYWYQQKSSQAPKLLFHYYDKDFNNEADTPDNFQSRRPNTSFCFLDIRSPGLGDTAMYLCATSRDSGSGELFFGEGSRLTVL.